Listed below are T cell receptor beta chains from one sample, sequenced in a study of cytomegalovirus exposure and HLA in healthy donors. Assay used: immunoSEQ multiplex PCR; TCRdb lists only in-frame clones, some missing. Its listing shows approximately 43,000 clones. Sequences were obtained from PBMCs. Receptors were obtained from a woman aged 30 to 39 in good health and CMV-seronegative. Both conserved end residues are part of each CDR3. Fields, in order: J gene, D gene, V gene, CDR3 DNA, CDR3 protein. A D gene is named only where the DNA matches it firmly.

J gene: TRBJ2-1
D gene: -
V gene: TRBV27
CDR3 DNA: TGTGCCAGCAGTTTAGGCCCCAGTACGAATGAGCAGTTCTTC
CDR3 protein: CASSLGPSTNEQFF

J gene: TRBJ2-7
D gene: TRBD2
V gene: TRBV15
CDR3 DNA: TGTGCCACCAGGCTGGCTAGCGGTTCCTACGAGCAGTACTTC
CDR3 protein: CATRLASGSYEQYF

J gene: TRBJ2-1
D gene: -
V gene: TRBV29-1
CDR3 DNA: TGCAGCGTTGAGTGGCGGGACCGGGGAGACAATGAGCAGTTCTTC
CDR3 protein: CSVEWRDRGDNEQFF

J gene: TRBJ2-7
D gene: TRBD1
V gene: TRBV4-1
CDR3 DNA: TGCGCCAGCAGCCAGAGGACCGGGACAGGGGTATACGAGCAGTACTTC
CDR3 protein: CASSQRTGTGVYEQYF

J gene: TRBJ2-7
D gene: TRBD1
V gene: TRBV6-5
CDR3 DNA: TGTGCCAGCAGCCTCGACAGGGGCTACGAGCAGTACTTC
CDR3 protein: CASSLDRGYEQYF

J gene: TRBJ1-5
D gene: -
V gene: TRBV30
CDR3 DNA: TGTGCCTGGAGCGCCCGGGGGGACCGGCGGCCCCAGCATTTT
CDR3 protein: CAWSARGDRRPQHF

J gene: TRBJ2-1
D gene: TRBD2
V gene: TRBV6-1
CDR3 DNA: TGTGCCAGCAGTGAAGTGAGCGGGAGGGCCCGGGAGCAGTTCTTC
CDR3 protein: CASSEVSGRAREQFF

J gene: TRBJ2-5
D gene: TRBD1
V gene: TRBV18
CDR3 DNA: TGTGCCAGCTCAGACAGGGGACAAGAGACCCAGTACTTC
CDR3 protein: CASSDRGQETQYF

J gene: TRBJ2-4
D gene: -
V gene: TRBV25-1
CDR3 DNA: TGTGCCAGCAGTGAATATAGGGGAGCCAAAAACATTCAGTACTTC
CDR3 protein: CASSEYRGAKNIQYF

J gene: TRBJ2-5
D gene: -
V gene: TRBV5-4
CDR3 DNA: TGTGCCAGCAGCGGAGCCCGACCTGAGACCCAGTACTTC
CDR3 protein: CASSGARPETQYF

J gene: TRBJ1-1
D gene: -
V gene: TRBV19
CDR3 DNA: TGTGCCAGTAGTATAGTTAGATCATTCGTCACTGAAGCTTTCTTT
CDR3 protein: CASSIVRSFVTEAFF

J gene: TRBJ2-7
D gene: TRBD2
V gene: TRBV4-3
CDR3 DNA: TGCGCCAGCAGCCAACCCGGACTAGCGGGAGTTGACGAGCAGTACTTC
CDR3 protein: CASSQPGLAGVDEQYF

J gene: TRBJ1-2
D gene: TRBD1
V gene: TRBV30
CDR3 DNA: TGTGCCTGGCTCGGGACAGGGGGCATTAGTGGCTACACCTTC
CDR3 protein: CAWLGTGGISGYTF

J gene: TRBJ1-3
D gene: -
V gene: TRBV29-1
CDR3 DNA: TGCAGCGTTGAATTGAAACGGGCAGGGCTAGATGGAAACACCATATATTTT
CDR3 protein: CSVELKRAGLDGNTIYF

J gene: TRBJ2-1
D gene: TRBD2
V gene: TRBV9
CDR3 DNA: TGTGCCAGCAGCGCGAAGGCTAGCGGGAAAGGTGAGCAGTTCTTC
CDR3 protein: CASSAKASGKGEQFF

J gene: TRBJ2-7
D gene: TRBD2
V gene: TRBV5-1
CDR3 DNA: TGCGCCAGCAGCCACGGGACTAGCGGGAAGTACGAGCAGTACTTC
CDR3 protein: CASSHGTSGKYEQYF